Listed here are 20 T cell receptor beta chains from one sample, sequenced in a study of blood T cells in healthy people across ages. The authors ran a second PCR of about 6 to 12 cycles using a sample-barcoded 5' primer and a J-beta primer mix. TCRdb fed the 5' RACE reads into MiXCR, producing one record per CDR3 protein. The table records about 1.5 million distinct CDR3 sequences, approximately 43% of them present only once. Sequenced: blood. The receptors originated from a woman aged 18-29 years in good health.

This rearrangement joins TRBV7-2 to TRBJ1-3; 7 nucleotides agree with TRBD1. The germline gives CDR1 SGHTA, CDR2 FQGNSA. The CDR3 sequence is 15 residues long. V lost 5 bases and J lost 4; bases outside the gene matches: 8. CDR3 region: CASSPQGVAGNTIYF. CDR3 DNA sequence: TGTGCCAGCAGCCCCCAGGGGGTGGCCGGAAACACCATATATTTT. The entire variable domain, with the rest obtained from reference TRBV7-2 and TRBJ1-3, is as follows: GAGVSQSPSNKVTEKGKDVELRCDPISGHTALYWYRQSLGQGLEFLIYFQGNSAPDKSGLPSDRFSAERTGGSVSTLTIQRTQQEDSAVYLCASSPQGVAGNTIYFGEGSWLTVV.

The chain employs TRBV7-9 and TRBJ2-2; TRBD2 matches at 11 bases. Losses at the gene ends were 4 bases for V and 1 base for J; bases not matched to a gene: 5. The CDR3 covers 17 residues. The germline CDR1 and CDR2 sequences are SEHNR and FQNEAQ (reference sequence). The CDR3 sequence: CASSSTSGAMNTGELFF. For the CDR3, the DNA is TGTGCCAGCAGCTCGACTAGCGGGGCTATGAACACCGGGGAGCTGTTTTTT.

This CDR3 is CSARRTGDNEQFF. In DNA, the CDR3 is TGCAGTGCTAGGCGGACAGGGGATAATGAGCAGTTCTTC. The chain joins TRBV20-1 to TRBJ2-1, with TRBD1 identical over 9 bases. Trimming cost V 3 bases and J 7 bases; bases outside gene matches: 4. This CDR3 has 13 residues. Germline values: CDR1 DFQATT, CDR2 SNEGSKA (reference sequence).

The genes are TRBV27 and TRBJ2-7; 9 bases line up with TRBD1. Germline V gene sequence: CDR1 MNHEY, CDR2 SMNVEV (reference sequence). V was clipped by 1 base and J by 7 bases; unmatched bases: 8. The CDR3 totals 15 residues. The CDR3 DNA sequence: TGTGCCAGCAGTTTATTAGGGACAGGGTCTAGGGAGCAGTACTTC. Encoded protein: CASSLLGTGSREQYF.

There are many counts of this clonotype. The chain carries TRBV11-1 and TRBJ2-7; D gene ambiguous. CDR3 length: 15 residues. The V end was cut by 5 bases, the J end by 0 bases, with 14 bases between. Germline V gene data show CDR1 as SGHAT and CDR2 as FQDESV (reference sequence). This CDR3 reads CASSALGRSSYEQYF. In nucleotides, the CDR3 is TGTGCCAGCAGCGCTCTAGGGCGGAGCTCCTACGAGCAGTACTTC.

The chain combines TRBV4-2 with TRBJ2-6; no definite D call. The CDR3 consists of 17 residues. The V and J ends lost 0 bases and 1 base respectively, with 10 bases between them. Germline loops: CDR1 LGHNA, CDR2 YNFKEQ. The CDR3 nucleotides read TGTGCCAGCAGCCAAGATCTAGTTCTATCTGGGGCCAACGTCCTGACTTTC. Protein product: CASSQDLVLSGANVLTF.

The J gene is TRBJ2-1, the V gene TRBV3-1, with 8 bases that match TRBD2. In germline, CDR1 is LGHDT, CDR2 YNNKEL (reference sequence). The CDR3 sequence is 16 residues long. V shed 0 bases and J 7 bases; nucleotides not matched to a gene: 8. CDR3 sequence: CASSQDTGGRWNEQFF. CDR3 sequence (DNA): TGTGCCAGCAGCCAAGATACGGGGGGGCGGTGGAATGAGCAGTTCTTC.

The CDR3 DNA is TGTGCCAGCAGTAGCGGGAGTAGGCCCCAGTTCTTC. Its translation is CASSSGSRPQFF. The genes are TRBV2 and TRBJ2-1; 8 bases match TRBD2. V trimming: 5 bases; J trimming: 13 bases; junction bases outside the gene matches: 7. The CDR3 consists of 12 residues. Per the germline V gene, CDR1 is SNHLY and CDR2 is FYNNEI.

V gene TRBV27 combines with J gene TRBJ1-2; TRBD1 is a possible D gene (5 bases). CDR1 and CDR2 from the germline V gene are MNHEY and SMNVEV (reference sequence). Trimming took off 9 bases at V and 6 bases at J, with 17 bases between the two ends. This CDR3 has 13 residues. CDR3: CASRPGQNHGYTF. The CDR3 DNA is TGTGCCAGTCGACCAGGGCAGAACCATGGCTACACCTTC.

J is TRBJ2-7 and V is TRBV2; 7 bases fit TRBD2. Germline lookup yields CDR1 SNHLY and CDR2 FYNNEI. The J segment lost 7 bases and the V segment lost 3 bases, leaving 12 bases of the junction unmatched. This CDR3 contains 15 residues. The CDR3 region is CASSEMGGIYNEQYF. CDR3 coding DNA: TGTGCCAGCAGTGAGATGGGGGGGATCTACAATGAGCAGTACTTC.

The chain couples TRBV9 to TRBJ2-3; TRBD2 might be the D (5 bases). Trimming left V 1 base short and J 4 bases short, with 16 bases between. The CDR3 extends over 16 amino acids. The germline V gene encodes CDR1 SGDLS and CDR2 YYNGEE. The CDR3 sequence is CASSVLTYGSADTQYF. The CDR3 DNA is TGTGCCAGCAGCGTATTGACGTACGGTAGCGCAGATACGCAGTATTTT. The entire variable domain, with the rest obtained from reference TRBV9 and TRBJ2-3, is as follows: DSGVTQTPKHLITATGQRVTLRCSPRSGDLSVYWYQQSLDQGLQFLIQYYNGEERAKGNILERFSAQQFPDLHSELNLSSLELGDSALYFCASSVLTYGSADTQYFGPGTRLTVL.

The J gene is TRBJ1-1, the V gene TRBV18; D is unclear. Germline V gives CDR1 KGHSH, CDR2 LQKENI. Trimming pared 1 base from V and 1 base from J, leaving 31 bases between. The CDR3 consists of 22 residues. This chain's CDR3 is CASSPLLPRLLFYGSPNTEAFF. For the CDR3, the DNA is TGTGCCAGCTCACCACTCCTTCCCCGACTTTTATTTTATGGGAGCCCGAACACTGAAGCTTTCTTT.

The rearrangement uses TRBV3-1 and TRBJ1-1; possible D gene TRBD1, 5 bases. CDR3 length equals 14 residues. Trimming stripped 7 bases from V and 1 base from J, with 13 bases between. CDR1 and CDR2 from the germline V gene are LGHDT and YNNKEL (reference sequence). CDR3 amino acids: CASTPSGRNTEAFF. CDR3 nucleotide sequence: TGTGCCAGCACCCCGTCGGGACGGAACACTGAAGCTTTCTTT.

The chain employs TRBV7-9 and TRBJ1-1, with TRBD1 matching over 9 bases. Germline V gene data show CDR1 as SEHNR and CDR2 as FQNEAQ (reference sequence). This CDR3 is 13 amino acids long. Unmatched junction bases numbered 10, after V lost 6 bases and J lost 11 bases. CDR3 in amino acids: CASRPSGQGVAFF. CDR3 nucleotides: TGTGCCAGCAGACCCTCGGGACAGGGTGTTGCTTTCTTT.

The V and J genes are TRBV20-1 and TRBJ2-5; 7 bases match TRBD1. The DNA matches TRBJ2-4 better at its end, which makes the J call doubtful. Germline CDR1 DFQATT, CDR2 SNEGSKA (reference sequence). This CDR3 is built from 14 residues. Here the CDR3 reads CSAPQPYRGNIQYF. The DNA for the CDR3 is TGCAGTGCTCCACAGCCATACAGGGGAAACATTCAGTACTTC.

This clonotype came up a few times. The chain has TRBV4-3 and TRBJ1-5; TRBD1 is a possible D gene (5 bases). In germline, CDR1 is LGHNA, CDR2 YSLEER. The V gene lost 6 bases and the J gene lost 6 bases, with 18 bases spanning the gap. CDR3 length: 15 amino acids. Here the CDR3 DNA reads TGCGCCAGCAGTACCAAGATGGAGGGGCGTCAGCCCCAGCATTTT. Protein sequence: CASSTKMEGRQPQHF.

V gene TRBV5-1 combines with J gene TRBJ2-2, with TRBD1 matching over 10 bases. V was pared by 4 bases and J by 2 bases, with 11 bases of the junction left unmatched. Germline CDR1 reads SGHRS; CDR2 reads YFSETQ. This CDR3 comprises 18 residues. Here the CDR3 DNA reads TGCGCCAGCAGCCTGCTACCTTGGACAGGGGGTAACACCGGGGAGCTGTTTTTT. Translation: CASSLLPWTGGNTGELFF.

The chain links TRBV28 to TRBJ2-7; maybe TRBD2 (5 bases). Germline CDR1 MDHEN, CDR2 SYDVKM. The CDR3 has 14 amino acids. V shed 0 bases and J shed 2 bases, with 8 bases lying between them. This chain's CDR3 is CASSLWEVTYEQYF. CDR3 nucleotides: TGTGCCAGCAGTTTATGGGAGGTAACCTACGAGCAGTACTTC.

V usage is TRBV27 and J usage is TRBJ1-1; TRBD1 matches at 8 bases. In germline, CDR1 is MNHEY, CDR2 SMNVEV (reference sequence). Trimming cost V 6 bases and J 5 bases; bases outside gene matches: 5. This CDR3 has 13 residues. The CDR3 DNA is TGTGCCAGCAGGACGACAGGGGCGACTGAAGCTTTCTTT. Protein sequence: CASRTTGATEAFF.

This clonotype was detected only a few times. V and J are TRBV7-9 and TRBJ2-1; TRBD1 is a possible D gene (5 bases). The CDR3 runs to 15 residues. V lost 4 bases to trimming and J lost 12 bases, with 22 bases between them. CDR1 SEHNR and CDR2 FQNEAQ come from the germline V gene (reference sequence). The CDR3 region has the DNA TGTGCCAGCAGCTCAGATGAAAGGGGTCGCTTGGGGCAGTTCTTC. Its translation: CASSSDERGRLGQFF.